This passage covers 30 T cell receptor beta chains from one sample sequenced in a study of CD8+CD57+ T cells in acquired aplastic anemia. The template used for profiling TCR beta VDJ and CDR3 was genomic DNA. MiXCR, applied by TCRdb to the reads, yields one record per CDR3 protein. In the table there are 35,000 to 45,000 distinct CDR3 sequences, 55% to 80% of which are singletons. The material sequenced was sorted CD4+, CD8+, or CD8+CD57+ T cells (not recorded which) from PBMCs. These receptors originate from a human donor in good health, serving as a control.

V gene TRBV19 combines with J gene TRBJ1-5, with D unresolved. The end of the DNA fits TRBJ2-3 better, so the J call may be wrong. From germline, CDR1 is LNHDA and CDR2 SQIVND (reference sequence). There are 15 residues in the CDR3. Written as DNA, the CDR3 is TGTGCCAGTAGTACTGCGTTTATGAGCAATCAGCCCCAGTATTTT. The encoded protein is CASSTAFMSNQPQYF.

This clonotype occurred many times. The J gene is TRBJ2-6, the V gene TRBV3-1; the match to TRBD2 covers 9 bases. The germline gives CDR1 LGHDT, CDR2 YNNKEL (reference sequence). After removal of 0 bases from V and 2 bases from J, the junction contained 5 bases not matched to a gene. The length of the CDR3 is 18 residues. The CDR3: CASSQDRERGAGANVLTF. The CDR3 region has the DNA TGTGCCAGCAGCCAAGATAGGGAGCGGGGGGCTGGGGCCAACGTCCTGACTTTC.

There are many counts of this clonotype. The chain uses TRBV7-2 and TRBJ1-2, with D possibly TRBD1 on 6 matching bases. CDR3 length: 16 amino acids. V was cut by 4 bases and J by 2 bases, with 17 bases left in between. Germline V lookup: CDR1 SGHTA, CDR2 FQGNSA. CDR3 region: CASSSPVDSPNYGYTF. In nucleotides, the CDR3 is TGTGCCAGCAGCTCTCCCGTGGACAGCCCCAACTATGGCTACACCTTC.

J is TRBJ1-5 and V is TRBV10-2; 8 positions agree with TRBD1. The V gene's germline CDR1 is WSHSY and CDR2 SAAADI. The CDR3 totals 14 residues. J lost 7 bases, V lost 10 bases, and 12 bases had no gene match. This chain's CDR3 is CATSGGQARQPQHF. In DNA form, the CDR3 reads TGCGCCACCTCGGGGGGACAGGCTAGACAGCCCCAGCATTTT.

The chain joins TRBV7-6 to TRBJ2-5; no clear D gene. The germline V gene encodes CDR1 SGHVS and CDR2 FNYEAQ. Trimming removed 0 bases from V and 1 base from J, with 9 bases in between. The CDR3 has 15 amino acids. Here the CDR3 reads CASSLAGWGQETQYF. In nucleotides, the CDR3 is TGTGCCAGCAGCTTAGCCGGCTGGGGCCAAGAGACCCAGTACTTC.

V is TRBV29-1 and J is TRBJ2-2; 8 nucleotides line up with TRBD2. V shed 7 bases, J shed 6 bases, and the junction held 7 bases outside the gene matches. This CDR3 has 13 amino acids. Looked up from germline, CDR1 is SQVTM and CDR2 is ANQGSEA. CDR3 protein: CSAGNSGAGELFF. CDR3 sequence (DNA): TGCAGCGCCGGTAATAGCGGGGCCGGGGAGCTGTTTTTT.

This chain connects TRBV24-1 to TRBJ1-2; tentative D call: TRBD1 (6 bases). This CDR3 has 13 residues. Between the trimmed V and J ends, which lost 3 bases and 6 bases, there was a span of 10 bases. Per germline, CDR1 KGHDR and CDR2 SFDVKD. The CDR3 is CATSDKRQDGYTF. CDR3 nucleotide sequence: TGTGCCACCAGTGATAAACGACAGGATGGCTACACCTTC.

This clonotype has just one count. The rearrangement links TRBV5-1 to TRBJ2-5; 8 positions match TRBD1. CDR3 size: 14 residues. J was trimmed by 5 bases and V by 5 bases; bases with no gene match: 8. Germline assignment: CDR1 SGHRS and CDR2 YFSETQ. The CDR3 nucleotides read TGCGCCAGCAGTCGAGCAGGGGGCCTGGAGACCCAGTACTTC. Translation: CASSRAGGLETQYF.

The chain carries TRBV10-3 and TRBJ1-6; D possibly corresponds to TRBD1 (6 bases). The CDR3 sequence is 15 residues long. The V and J ends lost 1 base and 8 bases respectively, with 12 bases between them. Germline CDR1 reads ENHRY; CDR2 reads SYGVKD. CDR3 nucleotide sequence: TGTGCCATCAGTGAGTTGGGCAGGGGTTATTCACCCCTCCACTTT. This codes for CAISELGRGYSPLHF.

The rearrangement uses TRBV25-1 and TRBJ1-1, with TRBD1 matching 9 bases. Unmatched junction bases numbered 7, after V lost 6 bases and J lost 5 bases. The CDR3 has 14 amino acids. Per the germline V gene, CDR1 is MGHDK and CDR2 is SYGVNS. The CDR3 DNA is TGTGCCAGCAGCCAAGGACAGGGGAGGACTGAAGCTTTCTTT. Its translation: CASSQGQGRTEAFF.

The chain carries TRBV7-9 and TRBJ1-5; 10 bases match TRBD1. In germline, CDR1 is SEHNR, CDR2 FQNEAQ (reference sequence). The CDR3 is made up of 15 amino acids. J lost 6 bases, V lost 5 bases, and 7 bases had no gene match. CDR3 bases: TGTGCCAGCAGCAGTGGGACAGGGGTTCCTCAGCCCCAGCATTTT. Translating gives CASSSGTGVPQPQHF.

The V gene is TRBV15, the J gene TRBJ2-5; TRBD2 matches at 10 bases. J lost 4 bases, V lost 2 bases, and 10 bases had no gene match. CDR1 is LNHNV, CDR2 YYDKDF, per germline (reference sequence). This CDR3 has 17 residues. CDR3 in amino acids: CATSRPQGLAGAETQYF. The CDR3, as DNA: TGTGCCACCAGCAGACCCCAGGGCCTAGCGGGAGCAGAGACCCAGTACTTC.

This clonotype was seen just once. One junction end disagrees with the germline gene, perhaps due to a read error. V is TRBV15 and J is TRBJ2-1; TRBD2 matches at 13 bases. The J call may be mistaken, given a closer DNA end match to TRBJ2-7. CDR3 length: 16 residues. Per the germline V gene, CDR1 is LNHNV and CDR2 is YYDKDF (reference sequence). Here the CDR3 reads CASSIGTSGERGEQYF. The CDR3 DNA is TGCGCCAGCAGCATCGGGACTAGCGGGGAGAGGGGCGAGCAGTACTTC.

This clonotype showed up just once. The chain uses TRBV5-1 and TRBJ2-7, with TRBD1 identical over 7 bases. Germline CDR1 is SGHRS and CDR2 is YFSETQ. This CDR3 is built from 14 residues. With V trimmed by 1 base and J by 5 bases, 6 bases remained unmatched. The CDR3 protein is CASSLTGDHHEQYF. The CDR3, as DNA: TGCGCCAGCAGCTTGACAGGGGATCACCACGAGCAGTACTTC.

This clonotype was seen repeatedly, ten times or more. The chain is built from TRBV6-2 or TRBV6-3 and TRBJ2-7; TRBD2 might be the D (6 bases). Looked up from germline, CDR1 is MNHEY and CDR2 is SVGEGT. The CDR3 length is 16 residues. Trimming stripped 2 bases from V and 9 bases from J, with 23 bases between. The CDR3 sequence: CASSYGAGTQGLGQYF. The CDR3 bases are TGTGCCAGCAGTTACGGAGCCGGGACTCAAGGTCTGGGGCAGTACTTC.

The V call is TRBV12-3 or TRBV12-4, the J call TRBJ1-2; TRBD1 is a possible D gene (5 bases). V was shortened by 3 bases and J by 14 bases, with 13 bases between the two germline ends. The CDR3 is 11 amino acids. The CDR3: CASSFIGDSTF. Here the CDR3 DNA reads TGTGCCAGCAGTTTTATAGGGGACTCTACCTTC.

The rearrangement links TRBV7-9 to TRBJ1-6; 7 bases map to TRBD1. The CDR3 is 14 amino acids. Losses at the gene ends were 7 bases for V and 7 bases for J; bases not matched to a gene: 7. From germline, CDR1 is SEHNR and CDR2 FQNEAQ (reference sequence). The CDR3 sequence: CASNPGTENSPLHF. The DNA for the CDR3 is TGTGCCAGCAACCCCGGGACAGAGAATTCACCCCTCCACTTT.

The rearrangement joins TRBV29-1 to TRBJ2-5; possibly TRBD2 for D (6 bases). The V end was cut by 7 bases, the J end by 0 bases, with 9 bases between. Germline CDR1 is SQVTM and CDR2 is ANQGSEA. The CDR3 length is 12 residues. The DNA of the CDR3 is TGCAGCGCTGGACTAAACCAAGAGACCCAGTACTTC. Protein: CSAGLNQETQYF. Full variable domain (missing parts from reference TRBV29-1 and TRBJ2-5): SAVISQKPSRDICQRGTSLTIQCQVDSQVTMMFWYRQQPGQSLTLIATANQGSEATYESGFVIDKFPISRPNLTFSTLTVSNMSPEDSSIYLCSAGLNQETQYFGPGTRLLVL.

The CDR3 spells CASSSGQGYFDEKLFF. CDR3 coding DNA: TGCGCCAGCAGTTCGGGACAGGGCTACTTCGACGAAAAACTGTTTTTT. The chain has TRBV10-2 and TRBJ1-4; 9 nucleotides align to TRBD1. V was pared by 5 bases and J by 8 bases, with 12 bases of the junction left unmatched. Germline lookup yields CDR1 WSHSY and CDR2 SAAADI. This CDR3 contains 16 residues.

Comments on this clonotype: A much larger clone differs from this one at a single base, so this may be a read error. The chain is built from TRBV7-3 and TRBJ2-2; TRBD1 or TRBD2 may be the D gene (7 bases each). The V gene's germline CDR1 is SGHTA and CDR2 FQGTGA. CDR3 length equals 17 residues. As DNA, the CDR3 is TGTGCCAGCAGCCTCCGACAGGGAGAAGCGAACACCGGGGGGCTGCTTTTT. As protein: CASSLRQGEANTGGLLF.

This clonotype was recorded many times. This sequence joins TRBV6-4 and TRBJ2-2; D is unclear. The V gene lost 2 bases and the J gene lost 5 bases, with 9 bases spanning the gap. Germline V gene sequence: CDR1 MRHNA, CDR2 SNTAGT. CDR3 length: 14 amino acids. The CDR3 bases are TGTGCCAGCAGTGACAGGGCAGAGACCGGGGAGCTGTTTTTT. Translated: CASSDRAETGELFF.

This clonotype was seen repeatedly, ten times or more. The chain couples TRBV30 to TRBJ1-6; D is perhaps TRBD1 (6 bases). V was shortened by 5 bases and J by 6 bases, with 14 bases between the two germline ends. Germline V lookup: CDR1 GTSNPN, CDR2 SVGIG (reference sequence). This CDR3 has 14 amino acids. The CDR3 reads CAWWPGHPNSPLHF. CDR3 nucleotides: TGTGCCTGGTGGCCGGGACATCCTAATTCACCCCTCCACTTT.

The chain combines TRBV2 with TRBJ1-1; a weak D match, TRBD1 (5 bases). CDR3 size: 13 residues. The V end lost 7 bases, the J end lost 0 bases, and 9 bases lay between the germline ends. Germline V CDR1 and CDR2: SNHLY, FYNNEI. CDR3 protein: CASKDTLNTEAFF. Here the CDR3 DNA reads TGTGCCAGCAAGGACACCCTGAACACTGAAGCTTTCTTT.

This clonotype is medium-sized in the sample. V and J are TRBV5-1 and TRBJ2-7, with TRBD1 matching over 7 bases. J was trimmed by 4 bases and V by 0 bases; bases with no gene match: 4. The CDR3 is 14 amino acids. Per germline, CDR1 SGHRS and CDR2 YFSETQ. The CDR3 DNA reads TGCGCCAGCAGCTTGGGACAGGGCTCTTACGAGCAGTACTTC. This gives the protein CASSLGQGSYEQYF.

This chain joins TRBV5-1 and TRBJ1-1, with D perhaps TRBD1 (6 bases). Germline CDR1 reads SGHRS; CDR2 reads YFSETQ. V dropped 0 bases and J dropped 5 bases, with 11 bases sitting between them. The CDR3 spans 14 residues. The DNA for the CDR3 is TGCGCCAGCAGCTTGGTCGGCAGGGGTACTGAAGCTTTCTTT. Translation: CASSLVGRGTEAFF.

The rearrangement uses TRBV29-1 and TRBJ1-2; D is unclear. The CDR3 is 11 amino acids. V was clipped by 3 bases and J by 7 bases, with 9 bases between them. CDR1 and CDR2 (germline): SQVTM, ANQGSEA. The CDR3 region has the DNA TGCAGCGTTGACACAACAGTTGGCTACACCTTC. Its translation: CSVDTTVGYTF.

This clonotype was seen a handful of times. The chain carries TRBV2 and TRBJ2-1, with D perhaps TRBD1 (6 bases). Trimming cost V 6 bases and J 10 bases, with 10 bases left between them. CDR3 length: 11 amino acids. Germline V gene data show CDR1 as SNHLY and CDR2 as FYNNEI. CDR3 protein: CASSPQGEQFF. The DNA of the CDR3 is TGTGCCAGCAGCCCCCAGGGGGAGCAGTTCTTC. Full variable domain (outside the CDR3, taken from reference TRBV2 and TRBJ2-1): EPEVTQTPSHQVTQMGQEVILRCVPISNHLYFYWYRQILGQKVEFLVSFYNNEISEKSEIFDDQFSVERPDGSNFTLKIRSTKLEDSAMYFCASSPQGEQFFGPGTRLTVL.

This clonotype was recorded only once. V gene TRBV19 combines with J gene TRBJ1-2, with 8 bases that match TRBD1. This CDR3 is 13 amino acids long. Germline V gene data show CDR1 as LNHDA and CDR2 as SQIVND (reference sequence). With 9 bases clipped from V and 4 bases from J, the junction kept 7 bases outside the gene matches. The CDR3 coding sequence is TGTGCCAGCAGTGCGGACAGGGTCTATGGCTACACCTTC. Translating it yields CASSADRVYGYTF.

The genes are TRBV29-1 and TRBJ2-1, with 10 bases lining up with TRBD1. J was trimmed by 10 bases and V by 6 bases; bases with no gene match: 9. The CDR3 has 13 amino acids. Germline loops: CDR1 SQVTM, CDR2 ANQGSEA. For the CDR3, the DNA is TGCAGCGTGGCAACCGGGACAGGGGACGAGCAGTTCTTC. Translated: CSVATGTGDEQFF.

V usage is TRBV19 and J usage is TRBJ1-2; possible D gene TRBD1, 5 bases. V lost 8 bases, J lost 6 bases, and 10 bases lay in between. Per germline, CDR1 LNHDA and CDR2 SQIVND (reference sequence). The CDR3 contains 11 residues. As DNA, the CDR3 is TGTGCCAGTCGGGGCGCGGATGGCTACACCTTC. This encodes CASRGADGYTF.